This TCR beta chain was documented in a study of tumor-infiltrating lymphocytes in primary liver carcinoma listed by TCRdb under 2017. About the full investigation: Surgical resection was performed in China between 2015 and 2016 on about 5 patients with histopathologically diagnosed primary liver carcinoma. The five patients, three men and two women aged 30 to 69 years, had hepatocellular carcinoma (four) or combined HCC and intrahepatic cholangiocarcinoma (one). Roughly 3.5 to 8 million productive TCRbeta reads were obtained per sample, and no significant difference in read depth was found between tissue types. Across five regions of each liver tumor, along with adjacent normal tissue and blood, the study brought together TCRbeta repertoire sequencing, expression microarrays and whole-exome sequencing. A total of some 35 specimens from 5 patients underwent TCRbeta repertoire sequencing, comprising around 25 tumor regions, 5 adjacent noncancerous liver tissues and 5 peripheral blood samples. Reproducibility between technical replicate repertoires was high, with correlation coefficients above 0.98 and mean shared-clone rates roughly 0.87. The tumors of the five patients were staged as T1-T3 N0M0, with maximum diameters ranging from about 4.2 to 10 cm. The study at large found these results: Repertoire overlap was higher between tumor regions (mean roughly 35%) than tumor-adjacent (17%) or tumor-blood (approximately 15%) pairs, consistent with antigen-driven expansion. Because only the TCR beta chain was sequenced and unpaired alpha chains were not captured, true repertoire diversity is likely underestimated. The study included only four or five patients, and the authors note findings should be validated in a larger study. Bulk unsorted samples precluded comparing CD4+ and CD8+ T cell repertoires. A significantly larger repertoire fraction was made up by the top 250 clones in tumors than in blood (p = 0.039).

In this sample, this clonotype turned up a few times. Its antigen remains undetermined. Base qualities are not provided; no much larger clone lies one nucleotide away. TRIzol reagent was used to extract blood RNA from unsorted whole blood, while the DNeasy Blood & Tissue kit provided the germline DNA. At the time of sampling, the patients were treatment-naive and had chronic HBV infection. Before surgery, 3.5 to 4 milliliters of peripheral blood were drawn into K2EDTA tubes. Measured from the cysteine to the phenylalanine, the CDR3 is 11 residues long. Only the CDR3 region is kept as DNA, spanning 33 bases read in frame from base 1. Between the V and J ends, shortened by 6 bases and 7 bases respectively, the junction contains 10 bases. The germline V gene sets CDR1 to MDHEN and CDR2 to SYDVKM. Using a constant-region primer and ProtoScript II reverse transcriptase, TCRbeta-specific cDNA was reverse-transcribed from approximately 0.5 ug total RNA. The TCRbeta libraries were prepared through three rounds of nested multiplex PCR following a slightly modified ARM-PCR procedure. Each of the first two PCR rounds ran for about 10 cycles using multiplex TRBV1-TRBV30 forward primers together with a Cbeta reverse primer. Sample barcodes and Illumina adapters were added in a final 25-cycle PCR with Deep VentR polymerase. Before sequencing, amplicons of 200-500 bp were purified from gel using a QIAquick gel extraction kit. The TCRbeta amplicons were sequenced with 250-bp paired-end reads on an Illumina HiSeq 2500. The published analysis was carried out like this. Trimmomatic v0.33 was used to quality-trim the reads, and FLASH v1.2.11 was used to merge paired reads so that full CDR3 sequences could be recovered. V, D and J germline segments were assigned to the rearranged TCRbeta sequences by MiGEC v1.2.1b. Clonotype statistics, along with Shannon-Wiener diversity indices, were calculated using VDJtools v1.0.0. To cut down on sampling bias, every analysis after diversity analysis relied on just the 250 most abundant clonotypes from each sample. TCRdb trimmed public reads at Q25 via fastp, called clones via MiXCR and kept in-frame beta chains. Identical CDR3 proteins give one entry, which carries the most common genes and DNA. What appears here as the V and J calls and clone size reflects TCRdb's work, not the paper's. This sample gives 300,000 to 400,000 distinct CDR3 sequences in total; 65% of them show up just once. Approximately 9% of the sample is held by the ten biggest clonotypes.

The sequenced sample was peripheral blood. This receptor chain uses TRBV28 and TRBJ2-7; the D gene cannot be named for sure. The TCR originated in a man aged 35-49 years with primary liver carcinoma and hepatitis B virus infection. The DNA sequence is given as TGTGCCAGCAGGAGCCTCTATGAGCAGTACTTC. This is translated as CASRSLYEQYF.